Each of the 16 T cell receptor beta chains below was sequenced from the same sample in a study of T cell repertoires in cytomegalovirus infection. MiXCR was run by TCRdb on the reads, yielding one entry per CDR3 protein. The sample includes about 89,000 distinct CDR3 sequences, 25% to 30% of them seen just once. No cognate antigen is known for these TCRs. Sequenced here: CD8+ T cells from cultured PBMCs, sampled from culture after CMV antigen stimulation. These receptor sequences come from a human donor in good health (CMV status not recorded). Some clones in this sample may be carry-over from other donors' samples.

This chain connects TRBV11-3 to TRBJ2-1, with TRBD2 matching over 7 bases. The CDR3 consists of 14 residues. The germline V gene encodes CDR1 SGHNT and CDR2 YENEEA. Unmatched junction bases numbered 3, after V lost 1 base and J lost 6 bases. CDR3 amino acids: CASSLGGGVNEQFF. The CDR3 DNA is TGTGCCAGCAGCTTAGGGGGGGGGGTCAATGAGCAGTTCTTC.

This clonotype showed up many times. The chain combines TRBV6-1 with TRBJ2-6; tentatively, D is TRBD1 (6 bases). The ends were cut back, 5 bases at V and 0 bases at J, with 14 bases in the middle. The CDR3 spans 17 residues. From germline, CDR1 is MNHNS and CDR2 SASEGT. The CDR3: CASSWETDSSGANVLTF. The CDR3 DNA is TGTGCCAGCAGTTGGGAGACGGACAGCTCTGGGGCCAACGTCCTGACTTTC.

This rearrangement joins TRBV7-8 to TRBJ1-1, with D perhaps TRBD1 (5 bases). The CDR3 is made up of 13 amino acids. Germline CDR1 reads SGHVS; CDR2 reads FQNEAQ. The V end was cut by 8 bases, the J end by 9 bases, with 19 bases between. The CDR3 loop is CASSLWGGAQAFF. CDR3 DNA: TGTGCCAGCTCCTTGTGGGGGGGAGCACAAGCTTTCTTT.

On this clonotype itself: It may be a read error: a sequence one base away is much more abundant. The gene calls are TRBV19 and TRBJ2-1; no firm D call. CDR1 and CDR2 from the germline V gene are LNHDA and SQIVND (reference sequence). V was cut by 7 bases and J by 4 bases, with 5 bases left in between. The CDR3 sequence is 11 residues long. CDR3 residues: CASKVYNEQFF. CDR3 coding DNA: TGTGCCAGTAAGGTATACAATGAGCAGTTCTTC.

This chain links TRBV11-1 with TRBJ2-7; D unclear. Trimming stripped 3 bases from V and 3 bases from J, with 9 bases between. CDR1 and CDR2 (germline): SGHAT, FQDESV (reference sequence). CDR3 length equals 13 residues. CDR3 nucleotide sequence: TGTGCCAGCAGCTTCTCTTTGGGCTACGAGCAGTACTTC. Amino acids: CASSFSLGYEQYF.

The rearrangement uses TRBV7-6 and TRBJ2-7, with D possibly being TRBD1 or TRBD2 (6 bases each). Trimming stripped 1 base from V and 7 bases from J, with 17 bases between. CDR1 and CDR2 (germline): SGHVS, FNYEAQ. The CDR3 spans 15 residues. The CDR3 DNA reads TGTGCCAGCAGCTTAGTGGGGGGCGACCTGCAAGAGCAGTACTTC. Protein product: CASSLVGGDLQEQYF.

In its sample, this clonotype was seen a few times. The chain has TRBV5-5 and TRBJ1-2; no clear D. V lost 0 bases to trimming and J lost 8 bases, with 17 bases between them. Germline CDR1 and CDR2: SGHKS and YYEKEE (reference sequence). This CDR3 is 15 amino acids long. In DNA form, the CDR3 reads TGTGCCAGCAGCTTGGTTTCGTCGGGAGAGCGCGGCTACACCTTC. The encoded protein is CASSLVSSGERGYTF.

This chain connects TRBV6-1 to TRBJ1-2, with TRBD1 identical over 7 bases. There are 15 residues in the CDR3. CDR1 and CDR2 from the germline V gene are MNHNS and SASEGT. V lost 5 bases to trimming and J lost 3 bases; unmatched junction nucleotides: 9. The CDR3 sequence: CASSLTGTDYYGYTF. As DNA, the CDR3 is TGTGCCAGCAGTCTGACCGGGACAGACTACTATGGCTACACCTTC.

This CDR3 reads CASSPLRPLGYTF. The CDR3 coding sequence is TGTGCCAGCTCACCACTCCGACCCCTCGGCTACACCTTC. The chain joins TRBV18 to TRBJ1-2; D gene ambiguous. The CDR3 is 13 amino acids. Trimming cost V 1 base and J 8 bases, with 11 bases left between them. Looked up from germline, CDR1 is KGHSH and CDR2 is LQKENI.

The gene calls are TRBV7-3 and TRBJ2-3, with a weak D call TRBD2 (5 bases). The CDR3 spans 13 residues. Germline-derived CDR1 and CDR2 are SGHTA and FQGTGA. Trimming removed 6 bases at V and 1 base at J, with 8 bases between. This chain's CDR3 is CASRDGGTDTQYF. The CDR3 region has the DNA TGTGCCAGCAGGGACGGGGGCACAGATACGCAGTATTTT.

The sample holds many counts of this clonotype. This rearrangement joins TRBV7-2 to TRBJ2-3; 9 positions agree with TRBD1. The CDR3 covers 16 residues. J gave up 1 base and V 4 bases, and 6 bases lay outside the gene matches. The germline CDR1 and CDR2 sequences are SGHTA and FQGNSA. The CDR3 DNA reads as TGTGCCAGCAGCTCCCATCGGACAGGGGGCACAGATACGCAGTATTTT. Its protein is CASSSHRTGGTDTQYF.

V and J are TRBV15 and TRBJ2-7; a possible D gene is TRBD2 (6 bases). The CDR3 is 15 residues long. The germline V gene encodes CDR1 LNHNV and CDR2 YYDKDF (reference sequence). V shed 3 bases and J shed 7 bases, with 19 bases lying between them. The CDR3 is CATSSSGTREREQYF. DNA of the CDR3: TGTGCCACCAGCAGTAGCGGTACTAGGGAACGAGAGCAGTACTTC.

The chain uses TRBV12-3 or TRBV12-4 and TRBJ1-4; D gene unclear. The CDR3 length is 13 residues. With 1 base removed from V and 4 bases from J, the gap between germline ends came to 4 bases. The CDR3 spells CASSLGSNEKLFF. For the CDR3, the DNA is TGTGCCAGCAGTTTAGGAAGTAATGAAAAACTGTTTTTT.

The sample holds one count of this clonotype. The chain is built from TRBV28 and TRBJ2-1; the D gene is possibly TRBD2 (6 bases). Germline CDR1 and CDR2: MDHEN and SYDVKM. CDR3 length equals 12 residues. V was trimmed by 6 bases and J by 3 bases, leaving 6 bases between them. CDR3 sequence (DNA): TGTGCCAGCAGGACTAGCTACAATGAGCAGTTCTTC. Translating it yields CASRTSYNEQFF.

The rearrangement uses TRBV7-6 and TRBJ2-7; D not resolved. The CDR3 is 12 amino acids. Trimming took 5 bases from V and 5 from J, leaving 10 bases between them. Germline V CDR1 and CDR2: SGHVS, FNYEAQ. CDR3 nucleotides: TGTGCCAGCAGCAATCTTAATAACGAGCAGTACTTC. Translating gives CASSNLNNEQYF. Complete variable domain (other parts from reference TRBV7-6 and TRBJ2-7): GAGVSQSPRYKVTKRGQDVALRCDPISGHVSLYWYRQALGQGPEFLTYFNYEAQQDKSGLPNDRFSAERPEGSISTLTIQRTEQRDSAMYRCASSNLNNEQYFGPGTRLTVT.

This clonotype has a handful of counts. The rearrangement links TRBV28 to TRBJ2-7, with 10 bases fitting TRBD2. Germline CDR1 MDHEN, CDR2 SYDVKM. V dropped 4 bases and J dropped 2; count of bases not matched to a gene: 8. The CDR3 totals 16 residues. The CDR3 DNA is TGTGCCAGCAGTTCTATCCTAGCGGGGGAGGCCTACGAGCAGTACTTC. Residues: CASSSILAGEAYEQYF.